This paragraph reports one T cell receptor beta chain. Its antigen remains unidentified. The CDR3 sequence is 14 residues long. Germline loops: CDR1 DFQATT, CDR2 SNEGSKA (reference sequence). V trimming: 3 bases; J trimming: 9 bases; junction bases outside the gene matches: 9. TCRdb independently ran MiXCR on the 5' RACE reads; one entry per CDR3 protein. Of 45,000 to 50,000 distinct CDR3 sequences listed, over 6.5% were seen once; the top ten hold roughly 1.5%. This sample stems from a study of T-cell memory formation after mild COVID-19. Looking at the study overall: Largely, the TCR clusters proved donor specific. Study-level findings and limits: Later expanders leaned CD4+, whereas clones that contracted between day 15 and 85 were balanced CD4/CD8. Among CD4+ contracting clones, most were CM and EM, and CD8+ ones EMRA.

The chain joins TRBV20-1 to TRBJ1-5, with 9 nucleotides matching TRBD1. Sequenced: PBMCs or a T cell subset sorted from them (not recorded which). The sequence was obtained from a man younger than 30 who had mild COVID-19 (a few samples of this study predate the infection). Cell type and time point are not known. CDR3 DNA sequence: TGCAGTGCTAGTCCGGGACAGGGAGGTGGGCCCCAGCATTTT. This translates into CSASPGQGGGPQHF.